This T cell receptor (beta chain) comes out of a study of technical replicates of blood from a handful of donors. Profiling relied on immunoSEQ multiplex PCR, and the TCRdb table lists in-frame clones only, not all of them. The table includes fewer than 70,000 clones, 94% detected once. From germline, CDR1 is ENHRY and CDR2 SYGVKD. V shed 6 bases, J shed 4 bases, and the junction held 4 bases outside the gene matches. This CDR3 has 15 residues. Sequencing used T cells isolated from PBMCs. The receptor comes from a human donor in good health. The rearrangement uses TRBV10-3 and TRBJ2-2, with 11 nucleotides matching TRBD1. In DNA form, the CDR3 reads TGTGCCATCAGCCCGGGACAGGGGGGCACCGGGGAGCTGTTTTTT. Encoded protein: CAISPGQGGTGELFF.